The 20 T cell receptor beta chains reported below all come from one sample, sequenced in a study of T cells after yellow fever vaccination. One entry per CDR3 protein, called by TCRdb with MiXCR from the 5' RACE reads. The table shows 350,000 to 550,000 distinct CDR3 sequences, with over 15% occurring only once. The source was PBMCs, collected before the yellow fever booster vaccination. These receptors all stem from a man aged 18 to 30 who received the YFV17D yellow fever vaccine.

The chain links TRBV4-1 to TRBJ2-7; D perhaps matches TRBD2 (6 bases). Germline CDR1 and CDR2: MGHRA and YSYEKL. Trimming took 5 bases from V and 6 from J, leaving 17 bases between them. The CDR3 length is 14 residues. CDR3 region: CASSAIGLRGEQYF. The CDR3 DNA sequence: TGCGCCAGCAGCGCGATAGGACTGCGGGGCGAGCAGTACTTC.

This chain links TRBV20-1 with TRBJ2-5; tentatively, D is TRBD1 (7 bases). The CDR3 totals 13 residues. V lost 5 bases, J lost 3 bases, and 13 bases lay in between. Germline V gives CDR1 DFQATT, CDR2 SNEGSKA (reference sequence). The CDR3 DNA is TGCAGTGCTGGGGGGACAGCAGAAGAGACCCAGTACTTC. Translated: CSAGGTAEETQYF.

V is TRBV4-1 and J is TRBJ2-7; 9 nucleotides line up with TRBD1. Germline V lookup: CDR1 MGHRA, CDR2 YSYEKL. The CDR3 runs 14 residues. J gave up 3 bases and V 3 bases, and 3 bases lay outside the gene matches. DNA of the CDR3: TGCGCCAGCAGCCAGATGACAGGGGGCTACGAGCAGTACTTC. Translated: CASSQMTGGYEQYF.

This chain joins TRBV5-8 and TRBJ1-5, with D unresolved. The CDR3 spans 14 residues. Trimming cost V 3 bases and J 4 bases, with 11 bases left between them. Germline assignment: CDR1 SGHTS and CDR2 YDEGEE. The CDR3 DNA reads as TGTGCCAGCAGCTCCCGACGGAATAATCAGCCCCAGCATTTT. Translation: CASSSRRNNQPQHF.

The V call is TRBV5-1, the J call TRBJ1-1; D remains ambiguous. The CDR3 has 13 residues. Trimming shortened V by 5 bases and J by 8 bases, and 16 bases separated the two germline ends. Germline V gene lookup returns CDR1 SGHRS and CDR2 YFSETQ. CDR3 loop: CASRPTEAKEAFF. The CDR3, as DNA: TGCGCCAGCAGACCGACTGAAGCAAAGGAAGCTTTCTTT.

This clonotype showed up many times. This sequence joins TRBV4-2 and TRBJ2-7; D is unclear. V shed 4 bases and J shed 3 bases, with 10 bases lying between them. This CDR3 spans 13 amino acids. Per germline, CDR1 LGHNA and CDR2 YNFKEQ. The CDR3 DNA sequence: TGTGCCAGCAGCCCGTTGGCGCGCTACGAGCAGTACTTC. This sequence encodes CASSPLARYEQYF.

This clonotype was detected only once. This chain connects TRBV10-2 to TRBJ1-2; D might be TRBD1 (5 bases). Trimming shortened V by 5 bases and J by 3 bases, and 10 bases separated the two germline ends. Germline V gene data show CDR1 as WSHSY and CDR2 as SAAADI. The CDR3 runs to 13 residues. The chain's CDR3 is CASSIVGDYGYTF. The CDR3 region has the DNA TGCGCCAGCAGTATCGTAGGGGACTATGGCTACACCTTC.

This clonotype appeared a few times. The gene calls are TRBV5-5 and TRBJ2-5, with 10 positions matching TRBD1. This CDR3 contains 15 residues. V was clipped by 4 bases and J by 5 bases; unmatched bases: 8. Germline V gene lookup returns CDR1 SGHKS and CDR2 YYEKEE (reference sequence). CDR3 in DNA: TGTGCCAGCAGCCACCCTGACAGGGGGCACGAGACCCAGTACTTC. Protein product: CASSHPDRGHETQYF.

This clonotype was observed many times. This chain links TRBV5-1 with TRBJ2-6; D ambiguous. V was shortened by 0 bases and J by 2 bases, with 6 bases between the two germline ends. This CDR3 is built from 15 residues. Germline V gene lookup returns CDR1 SGHRS and CDR2 YFSETQ. CDR3 coding DNA: TGCGCCAGCAGCTTGGGCGCGACTGGGGCCAACGTCCTGACTTTC. As protein: CASSLGATGANVLTF.

The CDR3 reads CASSPDRPLNNEQFF. CDR3 DNA: TGTGCCAGCAGCCCCGATCGCCCCCTAAACAATGAGCAGTTCTTC. The rearrangement links TRBV7-2 to TRBJ2-1; D gene unclear. Per the germline V gene, CDR1 is SGHTA and CDR2 is FQGNSA. This CDR3 spans 15 amino acids. V lost 5 bases and J lost 5, with 16 bases in between.

A few counts support this clonotype. The chain uses TRBV7-2 and TRBJ1-5; 8 nucleotides line up with TRBD1. Germline trimming cut 2 bases from V and 2 bases from J; bases unmatched to any gene: 2. Germline V gene data show CDR1 as SGHTA and CDR2 as FQGNSA. The CDR3 spans 15 residues. The CDR3 loop reads CASSLSQGGNQPQHF. The CDR3 DNA is TGTGCCAGCAGCTTATCACAGGGGGGCAATCAGCCCCAGCATTTT.

The rearrangement uses TRBV7-2 and TRBJ2-1, with D possibly matching TRBD2 (6 bases). Trimming left V 5 bases short and J 6 bases short, with 14 bases between. This CDR3 region has 14 residues. CDR1 is SGHTA and CDR2 is FQGNSA in the germline V gene. DNA of the CDR3: TGTGCCAGCAGCCTTCAACTAGCACGCAATGAGCAGTTCTTC. It codes for CASSLQLARNEQFF. The complete variable domain, with remaining parts taken from reference TRBV7-2 and TRBJ2-1, reads GAGVSQSPSNKVTEKGKDVELRCDPISGHTALYWYRQSLGQGLEFLIYFQGNSAPDKSGLPSDRFSAERTGGSVSTLTIQRTQQEDSAVYLCASSLQLARNEQFFGPGTRLTVL.

The chain has TRBV7-9 and TRBJ1-4; D remains unclear. Germline lookup yields CDR1 SEHNR and CDR2 FQNEAQ (reference sequence). Trimming took 6 bases from V and 10 from J, leaving 18 bases between them. The CDR3 covers 14 residues. CDR3 region: CASRRDTAIGKLFF. Written as DNA, the CDR3 is TGTGCCAGCAGACGAGACACGGCTATTGGAAAACTGTTTTTT.

This clonotype occurred a few times. The chain uses TRBV6-1 and TRBJ1-2; D remains ambiguous. This CDR3 is built from 17 residues. Trimming left V 4 bases short and J 2 bases short, with 20 bases between. Germline V gives CDR1 MNHNS, CDR2 SASEGT. The CDR3 is CASSVSSLRVGNYGYTF. In DNA, the CDR3 is TGTGCCAGCAGTGTTTCCAGTCTTAGGGTTGGCAACTATGGCTACACCTTC.

The rearrangement joins TRBV9 to TRBJ2-2; TRBD2 might be the D (6 bases). There are 13 residues in the CDR3. Germline loops: CDR1 SGDLS, CDR2 YYNGEE. The germline V and J ends were trimmed by 2 bases and 6 bases, with 8 bases remaining between them. CDR3 nucleotides: TGTGCCAGCAGCGTGGGGGGTGCCGGGGAGCTGTTTTTT. Translated: CASSVGGAGELFF.

This clonotype turned up a few times. This chain uses TRBV27 with TRBJ2-2; no clear D gene. The CDR3 is made up of 13 amino acids. Germline V gene data show CDR1 as MNHEY and CDR2 as SMNVEV (reference sequence). V lost 3 bases, J lost 6 bases, and 8 bases lay in between. The CDR3 coding sequence is TGTGCCAGCAGTTTCAGCCCCGCCGGGGAGCTGTTTTTT. Encoded protein: CASSFSPAGELFF.

This chain connects TRBV18 to TRBJ1-2; 7 nucleotides match TRBD1. J was trimmed by 5 bases and V by 6 bases; bases with no gene match: 9. The germline CDR1 and CDR2 sequences are KGHSH and LQKENI. There are 14 residues in the CDR3. The chain's CDR3 is CASSPQGDYYGYTF. The CDR3, as DNA: TGTGCCAGCTCCCCCCAGGGGGACTATTATGGCTACACCTTC.

With regard to this clonotype: The germline gene is not matched at one end of the junction; a read error may be the cause. V and J are TRBV7-2 and TRBJ2-4, with D perhaps matching TRBD1 (6 bases). Per germline, CDR1 SGHTA and CDR2 FQGNSA. The CDR3 is made up of 14 amino acids. CDR3 sequence: CASSLLGRGRLEDF. The CDR3, as DNA: TGTGCCAGCAGCTTATTGGGCAGGGGACGTCTCGAAGACTTC.

The DNA for the CDR3 is TGTGCCACCAGCAGAGATCGGGACAGAATCTACGAGCAGTACTTC. Protein sequence: CATSRDRDRIYEQYF. V usage is TRBV15 and J usage is TRBJ2-7; 7 bases fit TRBD1. The CDR3 spans 15 residues. Germline CDR1 LNHNV, CDR2 YYDKDF (reference sequence). Trimming took 0 bases from V and 3 from J; bases not matched to a gene: 5.

This rearrangement joins TRBV24-1 to TRBJ2-3; D is unresolved. The V and J ends lost 3 bases and 0 bases respectively, with 12 bases between them. The CDR3 consists of 16 residues. CDR1 is KGHDR and CDR2 is SFDVKD in the germline V gene. The CDR3 spells CATSDIRLGSTDTQYF. The DNA for the CDR3 is TGTGCCACCAGTGATATCCGTCTAGGGAGCACAGATACGCAGTATTTT.